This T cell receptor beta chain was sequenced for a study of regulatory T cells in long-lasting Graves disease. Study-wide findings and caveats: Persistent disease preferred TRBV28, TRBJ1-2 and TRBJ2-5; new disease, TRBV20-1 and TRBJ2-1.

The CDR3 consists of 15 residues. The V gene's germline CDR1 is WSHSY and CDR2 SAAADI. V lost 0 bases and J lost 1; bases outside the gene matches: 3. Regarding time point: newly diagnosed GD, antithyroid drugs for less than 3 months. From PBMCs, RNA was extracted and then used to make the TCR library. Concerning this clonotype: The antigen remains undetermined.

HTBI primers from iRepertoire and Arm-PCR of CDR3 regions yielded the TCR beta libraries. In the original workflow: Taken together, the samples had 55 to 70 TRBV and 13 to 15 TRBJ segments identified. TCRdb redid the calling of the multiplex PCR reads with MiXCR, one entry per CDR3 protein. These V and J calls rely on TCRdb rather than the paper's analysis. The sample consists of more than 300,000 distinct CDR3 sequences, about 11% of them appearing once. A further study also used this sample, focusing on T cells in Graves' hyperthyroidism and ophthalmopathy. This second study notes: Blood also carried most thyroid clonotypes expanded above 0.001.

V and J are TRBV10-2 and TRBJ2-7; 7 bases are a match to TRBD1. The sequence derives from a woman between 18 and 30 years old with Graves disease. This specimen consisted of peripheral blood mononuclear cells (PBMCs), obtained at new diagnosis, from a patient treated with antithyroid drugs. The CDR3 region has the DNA TGCGCCAGCAGTGAGTCCTACAGGGGATCCTACGAGCAGTACTTC. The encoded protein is CASSESYRGSYEQYF.